The sequence of this TCR beta chain was determined in a study of blood T cell repertoires in COVID-19. This table comes from immunoSEQ multiplex PCR, and its TCRdb copy is limited to in-frame clones, with some not included. The table shows over 150,000 clones, with roughly 85% occurring only once. This CDR3 comprises 14 residues. Germline V gene data show CDR1 as SGHRS and CDR2 as YFSETQ. V was trimmed by 4 bases and J by 5 bases, leaving 15 bases between them. This sequence originates from a man aged 35 to 55 who had recovered from COVID-19. The chain combines TRBV5-1 with TRBJ2-5; D not resolved. The source material was PBMCs or T cells enriched from blood (not recorded which). The CDR3, as DNA: TGCGCCAGCAGCCACACCCCCCAACGCGAGACCCAGTACTTC. Residues: CASSHTPQRETQYF.